This TCR beta chain was obtained from a study of Tregs in tolerant kidney transplant recipients. Study in general: The nonmyeloablative bone marrow transplants came from related graft donors, with transient mixed chimerism. Overall study findings and caveats: Tolerant patients' donor-specific Tregs expanded beyond overall Tregs, suggesting antigen-driven growth.

Unstimulated Tregs (CD4+CD25+CD127-) and CD4+CD25- non-Tregs were sorted from PBMCs. This clone was seen only once. Its cognate antigen is unknown. The CDR3 loop spans 15 amino acids. The germline V gene has CDR1 LNHDA and CDR2 SQIVND (reference sequence). Losses at the gene ends were 2 bases for V and 6 bases for J; bases not matched to a gene: 6. The method was immunoSEQ multiplex PCR; TCRdb's version includes in-frame clones alone and lacks a portion of them. The table records more than 75,000 clones, under 95% of them present only once. Sample: CD4+ T cells from blood, taken before the transplant. This rearrangement joins TRBV19 to TRBJ1-5; 8 positions agree with TRBD1. The receptor was isolated from a human donor who received a combined kidney and bone marrow transplant. The CDR3 sequence is CASSINSGGGQPQHF. The DNA for the CDR3 is TGTGCCAGTAGTATAAATTCAGGGGGCGGTCAGCCCCAGCATTTT. Supplemented by reference TRBV19 and TRBJ1-5, the full variable domain reads DGGITQSPKYLFRKEGQNVTLSCEQNLNHDAMYWYRQDPGQGLRLIYYSQIVNDFQKGDIAEGYSVSREKKESFPLTVTSAQKNPTAFYLCASSINSGGGQPQHFGDGTRLSIL.